The rows below give T cell receptor beta chains drawn from one sample of a study of T cells in localized non-small cell lung cancer. TCRdb's table, derived via immunoSEQ multiplex PCR, lists solely in-frame clones and lacks some. The table has about 2,500 clones, about 33% seen once. The source was lung tumor tissue, collected before any cancer treatment. The receptors derive from a man between 40 and 70 years old with stage I lung adenocarcinoma. The CDR3 runs from the conserved cysteine through the conserved F or W. D genes are given only for firm matches. Clone size is stated in some rows and not others, as once, few, many or a class when expanded.

v_call	cdr3_length	d_call	clone_size	j_call	cdr3_aa	cdr3_nt
TRBV29-1	14	-	-	TRBJ2-2	CSAAARANTGELFF	TGCAGCGCCGCAGCTCGCGCGAACACCGGGGAGCTGTTTTTT
TRBV6-4	14	-	few	TRBJ2-3	CAISLGTRTDTQYF	TGTGCCATCAGCCTAGGGACGCGCACAGATACGCAGTATTTT